A selection of T cell receptor beta chains follows, all from one sample in a study of OX40 agonist ivuxolimab in advanced cancers. Clones were read by immunoSEQ multiplex PCR, and TCRdb kept only the in-frame ones, dropping some. Of about 77,000 clones in the sample, roughly 80% were seen once. Sequenced here: CD4+ or CD8+ T cells sorted from blood, sampled in a trial of the OX40 agonist ivuxolimab. Receptors originate from an adult with an advanced solid tumor such as melanoma, head and neck, liver or kidney cancer. Each CDR3 is given with its conserved first and last residue. The D gene is left open where the match is weak. Rows may omit the clone size; those that give it use once, few, many or a size class.

J: TRBJ1-4
D: NA
size: NA
V: TRBV6-6
DNA: TGTGCCAGCAGTTACTCGCCAAAGACCCATGAAAAACTGTTTTTT
CDR3: CASSYSPKTHEKLFF

J: TRBJ1-2
D: NA
size: NA
V: TRBV9
DNA: TGTGCCAGCAGCTTACAGCGGGGCTTCACCTTC
CDR3: CASSLQRGFTF

J: TRBJ1-6
D: NA
size: few
V: TRBV2
DNA: TGTGCCAGCAGTTCGAGCCTCTGGGCTTCACCCCTCCACTTT
CDR3: CASSSSLWASPLHF

J: TRBJ2-2
D: NA
size: once
V: TRBV19
DNA: TGTGCCAGTAGGGCCAGGGGAGGGACCGGGGAGCTGTTTTTT
CDR3: CASRARGGTGELFF

J: TRBJ1-4
D: NA
size: few
V: TRBV4-1
DNA: TGCGCCAGCAGCCAAGAAGAGGCCAGTAATGAAAAACTGTTTTTT
CDR3: CASSQEEASNEKLFF

J: TRBJ2-5
D: TRBD2
size: NA
V: TRBV4-1
DNA: TGCGCCAGCAGCCAAGCAGGGCGGGGGGGGAAAGAGACCCAGTACTTC
CDR3: CASSQAGRGGKETQYF

J: TRBJ2-7
D: NA
size: NA
V: TRBV27
DNA: TGTGCCAGCACCGAAACAGGACGGTCCTACGAGCAGTACTTC
CDR3: CASTETGRSYEQYF

J: TRBJ2-7
D: TRBD2
size: few
V: TRBV7-3
DNA: TGTGCCAGCAGCCTCGGGACTAGCGGGGTCTACGAGCAGTACTTC
CDR3: CASSLGTSGVYEQYF

J: TRBJ2-3
D: NA
size: NA
V: TRBV7-8
DNA: TGTGCCAGCAGCCCGCCCTTGGGTCGAGGGCAGGGCACAGATACGCAGTATTTT
CDR3: CASSPPLGRGQGTDTQYF

J: TRBJ2-6
D: NA
size: NA
V: TRBV6-5
DNA: TGTGCCAGCAGTTACAAGCTCTCTGGGGCCAACGTCCTGACTTTC
CDR3: CASSYKLSGANVLTF

J: TRBJ2-7
D: TRBD2
size: NA
V: TRBV11-2
DNA: TGTGCCAGCAGCTCTATTAGCGGGGATTACGAGCAGTACTTC
CDR3: CASSSISGDYEQYF

J: TRBJ1-1
D: NA
size: NA
V: TRBV11-3
DNA: TGTGCCAGCAGCTTAGCCCCCGCGGTCGCTGAAGCTTTCTTT
CDR3: CASSLAPAVAEAFF

J: TRBJ2-1
D: TRBD2
size: NA
V: TRBV6-6
DNA: TGTGCCAGCAGCTCGGGAGGGAGCTCCTACAATGAGCAGTTCTTC
CDR3: CASSSGGSSYNEQFF

J: TRBJ2-3
D: TRBD2
size: NA
V: TRBV7-2
DNA: TGTGCCAGCAGCTTAGTTAGGACTAGCGGGGGGGCAGATACGCAGTATTTT
CDR3: CASSLVRTSGGADTQYF

J: TRBJ2-1
D: NA
size: NA
V: TRBV19
DNA: TGTGCCAGTAGTATGACGAGCTCCTACAATGAGCAGTTCTTC
CDR3: CASSMTSSYNEQFF

J: TRBJ1-4
D: NA
size: NA
V: TRBV18
DNA: TGTGCCAGCTCCCCGGGGCAAAATGAAAAACTGTTTTTT
CDR3: CASSPGQNEKLFF

J: TRBJ2-3
D: TRBD2
size: NA
V: TRBV4-1
DNA: TGCGCCAGCAGCCTCCGGACTAGCGGGAGGAGAACAGATACGCAGTATTTT
CDR3: CASSLRTSGRRTDTQYF

J: TRBJ1-4
D: NA
size: NA
V: TRBV6-6
DNA: TGTGCCACCCAGACATCTCAGGCAGCAACTAATGAAAAACTGTTTTTT
CDR3: CATQTSQAATNEKLFF

J: TRBJ1-5
D: NA
size: NA
V: TRBV10-3
DNA: TGTGCCATCAGTGAGTCGATCGAGGGCCGTAGCAATCAGCCCCAGCATTTT
CDR3: CAISESIEGRSNQPQHF

J: TRBJ1-2
D: NA
size: NA
V: TRBV5-5
DNA: TGTGCCAGCAGCCCAGGGAACACTGGCTACACCTTC
CDR3: CASSPGNTGYTF

J: TRBJ1-5
D: NA
size: NA
V: TRBV12-5
DNA: TGTGCTAGTGGGGCGGACGCGGCTTGGCCCCAGCATTTT
CDR3: CASGADAAWPQHF

J: TRBJ2-7
D: NA
size: NA
V: TRBV9
DNA: TGTGCCAGCAGCCCGGACCAAGGGCCCTACGAGCAGTACTTC
CDR3: CASSPDQGPYEQYF

J: TRBJ1-5
D: NA
size: few
V: TRBV4-1
DNA: TGCGCCAGCAGCCAAGTCAGAGATGGGGCCGTCTGGCCCCAGCATTTT
CDR3: CASSQVRDGAVWPQHF

J: TRBJ2-4
D: TRBD1
size: once
V: TRBV7-2
DNA: TGTGCCAGCAGCTCCGGGACAGGGGGCTCGTACATTCAGTACTTC
CDR3: CASSSGTGGSYIQYF

J: TRBJ2-2
D: NA
size: NA
V: TRBV28
DNA: TGTGCCAGCAGTGGGGCTAGCAAACTATCTGAGGAGCTGTTTTTT
CDR3: CASSGASKLSEELFF

J: TRBJ1-3
D: NA
size: NA
V: TRBV6-5
DNA: TGTGCCAGCAGTCTTTTGGAATCTGGAAACACCATATATTTT
CDR3: CASSLLESGNTIYF

J: TRBJ1-1
D: NA
size: NA
V: TRBV5-1
DNA: TGCGCCAGCAGCTTGGATGGGGACACTGAAGCTTTCTTT
CDR3: CASSLDGDTEAFF

J: TRBJ2-7
D: TRBD2
size: NA
V: TRBV4-2
DNA: TGTGCCAGCAGCCTGGGGACTAGCGGGATGTACGAGCAGTACTTC
CDR3: CASSLGTSGMYEQYF

J: TRBJ2-7
D: NA
size: NA
V: TRBV5-1
DNA: TGCGCCAGCAGCCCATCCTCTCGGGACAGGAACCTAGCGGGATCCTACGAGCAGTACTTC
CDR3: CASSPSSRDRNLAGSYEQYF

J: TRBJ2-1
D: TRBD1
size: NA
V: TRBV4-1
DNA: TGCGCCAGCAGCCCCTACGCAGGGGGAAATATTAACAATGAGCAGTTCTTC
CDR3: CASSPYAGGNINNEQFF

J: TRBJ2-1
D: NA
size: NA
V: TRBV18
DNA: TGTGCCAGCTCACTATCCGGGACCAACTACAATGAGCAGTTCTTC
CDR3: CASSLSGTNYNEQFF

J: TRBJ2-1
D: NA
size: NA
V: TRBV11-2
DNA: TGTGCCAGCAGCTTAGTGGGATACTACAATGAGCAGTTCTTC
CDR3: CASSLVGYYNEQFF

J: TRBJ1-2
D: TRBD1
size: NA
V: TRBV18
DNA: TGTGCCAGCTCTCAGGACAGGGGATTCTATGGCTACACCTTC
CDR3: CASSQDRGFYGYTF

J: TRBJ2-1
D: NA
size: NA
V: TRBV10-3
DNA: TGTGCCATCAGGGACAGGGACTACTACAATGAGCAGTTCTTC
CDR3: CAIRDRDYYNEQFF

J: TRBJ1-1
D: TRBD1
size: once
V: TRBV29-1
DNA: TGCAGCGCGGAAAACAATCAATGGGACAGAAACACTGAAGCTTTCTTT
CDR3: CSAENNQWDRNTEAFF

J: TRBJ2-3
D: TRBD1
size: few
V: TRBV15
DNA: TGTGCCACCAGCTTAGGACAGGGAAACACAGATACGCAGTATTTT
CDR3: CATSLGQGNTDTQYF

J: TRBJ2-7
D: NA
size: NA
V: TRBV7-2
DNA: TGTGCCAGCAGCTTAGCCGGGAAGGTTTCCGAGCAGTACTTC
CDR3: CASSLAGKVSEQYF

J: TRBJ1-5
D: TRBD1
size: NA
V: TRBV19
DNA: TGTGCCAGTAGATCGGACAGGGGATATAGCAATCAGCCCCAGCATTTT
CDR3: CASRSDRGYSNQPQHF

J: TRBJ2-1
D: TRBD2
size: NA
V: TRBV11-1
DNA: TGTGCCAGCAGCTTCTCGGGGACTAGCTTATGGGAGCAGTTCTTC
CDR3: CASSFSGTSLWEQFF

J: TRBJ2-3
D: TRBD2
size: NA
V: TRBV18
DNA: TGTGCCAGCTCACTTCTAGCGGGAGGGCCAGATACGCAGTATTTT
CDR3: CASSLLAGGPDTQYF